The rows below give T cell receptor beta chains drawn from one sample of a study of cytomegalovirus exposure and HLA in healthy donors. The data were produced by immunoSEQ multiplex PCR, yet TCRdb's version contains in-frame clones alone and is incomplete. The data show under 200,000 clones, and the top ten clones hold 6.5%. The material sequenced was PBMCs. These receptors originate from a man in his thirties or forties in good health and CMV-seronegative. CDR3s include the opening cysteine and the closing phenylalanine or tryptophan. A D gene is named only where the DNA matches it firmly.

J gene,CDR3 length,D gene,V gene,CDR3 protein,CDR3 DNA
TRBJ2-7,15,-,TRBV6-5,CASSYSGKRGYEQYF,TGTGCCAGCAGTTATTCAGGGAAAAGGGGCTACGAGCAGTACTTC
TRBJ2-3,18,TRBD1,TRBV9,CASSDRQGVAIYTDTQYF,TGTGCCAGCAGCGACCGACAGGGGGTTGCCATCTACACAGATACGCAGTATTTT
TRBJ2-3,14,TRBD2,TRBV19,CASSIVLAADTQYF,TGTGCCAGTAGTATAGTGCTAGCGGCAGATACGCAGTATTTT
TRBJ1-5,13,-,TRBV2,CASSRERDQPQHF,TGTGCCAGCAGCCGCGAGAGGGATCAGCCCCAGCATTTT
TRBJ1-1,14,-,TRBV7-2,CASSGSDGRTEAFF,TGTGCCAGCAGCGGATCAGATGGCAGGACTGAAGCTTTCTTT
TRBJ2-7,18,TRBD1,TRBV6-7,CASSSLSRDREPSYEQYF,TGTGCCAGCAGTTCCTTGTCCCGGGACAGGGAACCCTCCTACGAGCAGTACTTC
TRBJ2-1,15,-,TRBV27,CASSLYPRADSEQFF,TGTGCCAGCAGTTTATATCCTAGGGCAGACAGTGAGCAGTTCTTC
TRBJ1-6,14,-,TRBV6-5,CASRPEGDNSPLHF,TGTGCCAGCAGGCCTGAAGGGGATAATTCACCCCTCCACTTT
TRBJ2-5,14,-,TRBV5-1,CASSPGGSQETQYF,TGCGCCAGCAGCCCTGGGGGCAGCCAAGAGACCCAGTACTTC
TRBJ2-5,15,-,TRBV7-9,CASSFELGQVKTQYF,TGTGCCAGCAGCTTCGAGCTGGGGCAGGTGAAGACCCAGTACTTC
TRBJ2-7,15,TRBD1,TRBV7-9,CASSLPGQPSYEQYF,TGTGCCAGCAGCCTACCGGGACAGCCCTCCTACGAGCAGTACTTC
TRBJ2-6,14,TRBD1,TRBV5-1,CASRQGAGANVLTF,TGCGCCAGCAGACAGGGGGCTGGGGCCAACGTCCTGACTTTC
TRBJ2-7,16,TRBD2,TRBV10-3,CAISDPSSGDLYEQYF,TGTGCCATCAGTGATCCCTCAAGCGGGGACCTCTACGAGCAGTACTTC
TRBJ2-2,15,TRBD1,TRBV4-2,CASSSGEGATGELFF,TGTGCCAGCAGCTCCGGAGAGGGGGCGACCGGGGAGCTGTTTTTT
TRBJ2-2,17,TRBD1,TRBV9,CASSHPEGTGVIGELFF,TGTGCCAGCAGCCATCCCGAGGGGACAGGGGTAATCGGGGAGCTGTTTTTT
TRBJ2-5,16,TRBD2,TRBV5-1,CASSLEQRGGEETQYF,TGCGCCAGCAGCTTGGAACAGCGGGGGGGCGAGGAGACCCAGTACTTC
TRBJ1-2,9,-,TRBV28,CASGRGYTF,TGTGCCAGCGGCCGTGGCTACACCTTC
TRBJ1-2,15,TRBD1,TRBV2,CASSGGTGPRDGYTF,TGTGCCAGCAGTGGTGGGACAGGGCCCAGGGATGGCTACACCTTC
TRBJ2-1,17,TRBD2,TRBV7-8,CASSPHLGLDSANEQFF,TGTGCCAGCAGCCCCCATCTCGGACTAGATTCGGCGAATGAGCAGTTCTTC
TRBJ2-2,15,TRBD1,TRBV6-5,CASTLGTGSTGELFF,TGTGCCAGTACTCTCGGGACAGGGTCCACCGGGGAGCTGTTTTTT
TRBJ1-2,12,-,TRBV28,CASSDRRDGYTF,TGTGCCAGCAGTGATCGCAGGGATGGCTACACCTTC
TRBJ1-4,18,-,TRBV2,CASSAQLLQVRLIEKLFF,TGTGCCAGCAGTGCGCAATTACTACAAGTTCGGTTGATTGAAAAACTGTTTTTT
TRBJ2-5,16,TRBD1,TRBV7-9,CASSLSRDRVQETQYF,TGTGCCAGCAGCTTAAGCCGGGACAGGGTCCAAGAGACCCAGTACTTC
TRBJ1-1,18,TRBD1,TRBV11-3,CASSLEGSWGQMNTEAFF,TGTGCCAGCAGCTTAGAGGGATCCTGGGGACAGATGAACACTGAAGCTTTCTTT
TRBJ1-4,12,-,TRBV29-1,CSVESRGEKLFF,TGCAGCGTTGAATCACGGGGGGAAAAACTGTTTTTT
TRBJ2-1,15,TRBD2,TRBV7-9,CASSLDGGTYNEQFF,TGTGCCAGCAGCTTGGACGGGGGGACCTACAATGAGCAGTTCTTC
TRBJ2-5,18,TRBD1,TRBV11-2,CASSFGLKWDRGRETQYF,TGTGCCAGCAGCTTCGGGCTAAAATGGGACAGGGGGCGAGAGACCCAGTACTTC